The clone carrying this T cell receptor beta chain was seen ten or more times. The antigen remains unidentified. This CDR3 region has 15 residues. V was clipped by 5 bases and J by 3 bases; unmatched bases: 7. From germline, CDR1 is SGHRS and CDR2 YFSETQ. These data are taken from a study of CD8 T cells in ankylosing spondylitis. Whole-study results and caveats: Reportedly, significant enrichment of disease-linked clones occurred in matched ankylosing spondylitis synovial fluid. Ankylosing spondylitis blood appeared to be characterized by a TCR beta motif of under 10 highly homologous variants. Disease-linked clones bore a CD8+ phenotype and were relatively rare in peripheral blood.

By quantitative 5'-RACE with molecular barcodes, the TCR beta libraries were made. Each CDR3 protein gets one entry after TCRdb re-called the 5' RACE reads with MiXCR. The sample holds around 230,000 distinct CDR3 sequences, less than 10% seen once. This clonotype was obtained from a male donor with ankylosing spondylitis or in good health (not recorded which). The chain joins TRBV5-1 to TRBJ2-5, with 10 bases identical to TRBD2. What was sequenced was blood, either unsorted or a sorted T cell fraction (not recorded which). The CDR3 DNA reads TGCGCCAGCAGACCGGGACTAGCGATAAAAGAGACCCAGTACTTC. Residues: CASRPGLAIKETQYF.